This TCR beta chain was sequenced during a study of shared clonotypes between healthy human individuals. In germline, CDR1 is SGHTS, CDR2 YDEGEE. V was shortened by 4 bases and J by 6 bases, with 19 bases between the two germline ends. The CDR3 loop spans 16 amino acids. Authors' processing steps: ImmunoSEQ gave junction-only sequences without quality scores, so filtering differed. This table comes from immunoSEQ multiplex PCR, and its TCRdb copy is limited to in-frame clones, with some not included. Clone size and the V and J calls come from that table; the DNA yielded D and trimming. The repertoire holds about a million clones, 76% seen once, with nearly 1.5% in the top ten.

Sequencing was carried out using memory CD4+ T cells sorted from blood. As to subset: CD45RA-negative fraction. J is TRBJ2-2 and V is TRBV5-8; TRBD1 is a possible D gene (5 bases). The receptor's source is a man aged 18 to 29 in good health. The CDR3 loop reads CASSRQSTQLPGELFF. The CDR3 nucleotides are TGTGCCAGCAGCCGACAGTCCACGCAGTTACCCGGGGAGCTGTTTTTT. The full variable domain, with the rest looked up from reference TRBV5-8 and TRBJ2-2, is EAGVTQSPTHLIKTRGQQATLRCSPISGHTSVYWYQQALGLGLQFLLWYDEGEERNRGNFPPRFSGRQFPNYSSELNVNALELEDSALYLCASSRQSTQLPGELFFGEGSRLTVL.